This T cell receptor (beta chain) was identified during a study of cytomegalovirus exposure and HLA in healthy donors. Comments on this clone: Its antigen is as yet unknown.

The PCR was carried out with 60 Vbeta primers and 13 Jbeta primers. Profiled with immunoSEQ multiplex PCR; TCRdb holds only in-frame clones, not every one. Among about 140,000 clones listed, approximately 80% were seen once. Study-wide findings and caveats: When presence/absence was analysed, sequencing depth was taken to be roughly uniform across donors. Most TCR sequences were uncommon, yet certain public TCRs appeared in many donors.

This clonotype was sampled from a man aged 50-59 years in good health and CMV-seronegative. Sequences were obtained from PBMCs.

CDR3 region: CASSYRDNQETQYF. The CDR3 DNA sequence: TGTGCCAGCAGTTACCGAGACAACCAAGAGACCCAGTACTTC. This sequence joins TRBV6-5 and TRBJ2-5; D unclear. The germline CDR1 and CDR2 sequences are MNHEY and SVGAGI. Trimming took 2 bases from V and 0 from J, leaving 7 bases between them. The CDR3 is 14 amino acids.